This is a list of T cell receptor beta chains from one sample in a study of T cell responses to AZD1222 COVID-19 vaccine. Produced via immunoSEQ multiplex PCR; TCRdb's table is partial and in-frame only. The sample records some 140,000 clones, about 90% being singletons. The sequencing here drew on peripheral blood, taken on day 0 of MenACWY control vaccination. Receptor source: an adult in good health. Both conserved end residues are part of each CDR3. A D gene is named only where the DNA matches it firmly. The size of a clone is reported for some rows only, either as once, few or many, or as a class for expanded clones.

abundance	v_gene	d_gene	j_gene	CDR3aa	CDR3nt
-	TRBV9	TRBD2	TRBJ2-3	CASSRGREGRTDTQYF	TGTGCCAGCAGCCGGGGGCGGGAGGGCCGTACAGATACGCAGTATTTT
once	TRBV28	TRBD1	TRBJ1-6	CASSTRRGRVTGNSPLHF	TGTGCCAGCAGTACCCGAAGGGGGCGCGTGACTGGTAATTCACCCCTCCACTTT
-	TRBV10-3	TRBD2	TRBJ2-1	CASGTSGGAANEQFF	TGTGCCTCCGGGACTAGCGGGGGGGCCGCCAATGAGCAGTTCTTC
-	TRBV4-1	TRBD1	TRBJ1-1	CASSPLYRGLDTEAFF	TGCGCCAGCAGCCCGTTGTACAGGGGGCTGGACACTGAAGCTTTCTTT
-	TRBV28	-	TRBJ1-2	CASSGRVPGSYGYTF	TGTGCCAGCAGTGGCCGGGTCCCAGGGAGCTATGGCTACACCTTC
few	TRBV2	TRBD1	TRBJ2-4	CASGQGQIFQYF	TGTGCCAGCGGACAGGGGCAGATTTTTCAGTACTTC
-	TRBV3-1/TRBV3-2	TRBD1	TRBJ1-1	CASGSQDRGMNTEAFF	TGTGCCAGCGGATCCCAGGACAGGGGCATGAACACTGAAGCTTTCTTT
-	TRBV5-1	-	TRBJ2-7	CASSLGRTEYEQYF	TGCGCCAGCAGCTTGGGCCGGACAGAGTACGAGCAGTACTTC
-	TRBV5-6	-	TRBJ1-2	CASSLAKTGYDYGYTF	TGTGCCAGCAGCTTGGCCAAGACAGGCTATGACTATGGCTACACCTTC
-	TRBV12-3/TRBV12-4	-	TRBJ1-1	CASSPRSDTEAFF	TGTGCCAGCAGCCCCCGGTCGGACACTGAAGCTTTCTTT
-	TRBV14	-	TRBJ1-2	CASSQVIGQAFYGYTF	TGTGCCAGCAGCCAAGTGATCGGCCAGGCCTTCTATGGCTACACCTTC
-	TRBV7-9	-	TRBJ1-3	CASSLGGSGNTIYF	TGTGCCAGCAGCTTAGGAGGCTCTGGAAACACCATATATTTT
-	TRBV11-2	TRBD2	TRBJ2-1	CASSFGLAGNEQFF	TGTGCCAGCAGCTTTGGACTAGCGGGGAATGAGCAGTTCTTC
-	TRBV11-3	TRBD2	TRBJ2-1	CASSPSQLAGFSNEQFF	TGTGCCAGCAGCCCTTCTCAACTAGCGGGCTTCTCCAATGAGCAGTTCTTC
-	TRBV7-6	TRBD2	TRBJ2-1	CASSLAASGLYNEQFF	TGTGCCAGCAGCTTAGCGGCTAGCGGGCTGTACAATGAGCAGTTCTTC
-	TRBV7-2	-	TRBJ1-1	CASSSQPNTEAFF	TGTGCCAGCAGCTCACAGCCGAACACTGAAGCTTTCTTT
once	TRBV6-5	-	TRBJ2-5	CASRKIGSQETQYF	TGTGCCAGCAGAAAAATCGGATCACAAGAGACCCAGTACTTC
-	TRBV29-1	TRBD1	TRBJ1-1	CSVGDRVWTEAFF	TGCAGCGTGGGCGACAGGGTTTGGACTGAAGCTTTCTTT
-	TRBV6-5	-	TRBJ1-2	CASRVGTSGYTF	TGTGCCAGCAGGGTCGGGACGAGCGGCTACACCTTC
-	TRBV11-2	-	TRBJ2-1	CASSAGPLSYNEQFF	TGTGCCAGCAGTGCGGGCCCGTTATCCTACAATGAGCAGTTCTTC
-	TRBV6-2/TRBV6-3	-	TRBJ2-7	CASSFTLDRTSYEQYF	TGTGCCAGCAGTTTCACCCTAGACAGGACCTCCTACGAGCAGTACTTC
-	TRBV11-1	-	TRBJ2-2	CASSQWDQNTGELFF	TGTGCCAGCAGCCAATGGGACCAGAACACCGGGGAGCTGTTTTTT
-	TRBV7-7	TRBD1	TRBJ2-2	CASSLSGGTGELFF	TGTGCCAGCAGCTTATCAGGGGGCACCGGGGAGCTGTTTTTT
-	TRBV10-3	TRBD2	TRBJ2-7	CAISVSGGSDVGEQYF	TGTGCCATCAGTGTTTCGGGCGGGAGTGATGTAGGCGAGCAGTACTTC
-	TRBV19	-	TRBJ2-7	CASTKTGTTYEQYF	TGTGCCAGTACTAAAACAGGGACCACCTACGAGCAGTACTTC
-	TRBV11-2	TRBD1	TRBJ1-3	CASSRQGSSGNTIYF	TGTGCCAGCAGTAGACAGGGCTCCTCTGGAAACACCATATATTTT
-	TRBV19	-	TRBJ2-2	CASSPRSMVSGELFF	TGTGCCAGTAGTCCCCGATCTATGGTATCCGGGGAGCTGTTTTTT
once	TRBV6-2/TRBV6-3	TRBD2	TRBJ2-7	CASSQAGSLYEQYF	TGTGCCAGCAGTCAAGCGGGGAGCCTCTACGAGCAGTACTTC
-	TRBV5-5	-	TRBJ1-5	CASSLKNGPNQPQHF	TGTGCCAGCAGCTTGAAGAACGGACCCAATCAGCCCCAGCATTTT
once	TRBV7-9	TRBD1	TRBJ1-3	CASSLGAMGQGPGNTIYF	TGTGCCAGCAGCTTAGGGGCCATGGGACAGGGGCCCGGAAACACCATATATTTT
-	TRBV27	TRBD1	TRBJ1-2	CASSPGQLYGYTF	TGTGCCAGCAGTCCGGGACAGCTCTATGGCTACACCTTC
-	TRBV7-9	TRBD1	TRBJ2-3	CASSLVTGADTQYF	TGTGCCAGCAGCTTGGTGACAGGGGCAGATACGCAGTATTTT
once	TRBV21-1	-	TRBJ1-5	CASKTVFHGTSYQPQHF	TGTGCCAGCAAAACAGTTTTCCACGGGACCTCCTATCAGCCCCAGCATTTT
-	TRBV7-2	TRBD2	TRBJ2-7	CASSLDGTSSEQYF	TGTGCCAGCAGCTTAGATGGGACTAGCAGCGAGCAGTACTTC
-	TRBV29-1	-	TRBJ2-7	CSVEDAVSHEQYF	TGCAGCGTTGAAGATGCGGTCTCTCACGAGCAGTACTTC
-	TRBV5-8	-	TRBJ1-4	CASSLWEGKLFF	TGTGCCAGCAGCTTGTGGGAGGGAAAACTGTTTTTT
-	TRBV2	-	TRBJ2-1	CASSEQLKSEQFF	TGTGCCAGCAGTGAGCAACTGAAGAGTGAGCAGTTCTTC
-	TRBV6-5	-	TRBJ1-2	CASSYSPSNYGYTF	TGTGCCAGCAGTTACTCTCCCTCGAACTATGGCTACACCTTC
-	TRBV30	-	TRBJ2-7	CAWSVIGRLTDHEQYF	TGTGCCTGGAGTGTAATCGGCCGGCTGACAGACCACGAGCAGTACTTC
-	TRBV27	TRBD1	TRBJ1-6	CASNRGQGNSPLHF	TGTGCCAGCAATCGCGGACAGGGCAATTCACCCCTCCACTTT
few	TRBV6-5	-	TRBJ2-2	CASSSATGIGGELFF	TGTGCCAGCAGTTCCGCTACAGGGATCGGCGGGGAGCTGTTTTTT
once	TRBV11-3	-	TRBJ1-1	CASSLGGGNTEAFF	TGTGCCAGCAGCTTAGGAGGAGGGAACACTGAAGCTTTCTTT
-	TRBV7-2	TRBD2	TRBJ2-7	CASSSGLAGGRRNSYEQYF	TGTGCCAGCAGCTCAGGACTAGCGGGAGGGCGTCGAAACTCCTACGAGCAGTACTTC
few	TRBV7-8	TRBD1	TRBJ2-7	CASSPKLPGQGYEQYF	TGTGCCAGCAGCCCGAAGCTCCCGGGACAGGGCTACGAGCAGTACTTC
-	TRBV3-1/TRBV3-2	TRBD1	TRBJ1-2	CASSRTGTGVFNYGYTF	TGTGCCAGCAGCCGGACCGGGACAGGGGTCTTTAACTATGGCTACACCTTC
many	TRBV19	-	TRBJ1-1	CASSITRNTEAFF	TGTGCCAGTAGTATAACAAGGAACACTGAAGCTTTCTTT
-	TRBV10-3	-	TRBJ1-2	CAIGGTGSGYTF	TGTGCCATCGGGGGCACGGGAAGTGGCTACACCTTC
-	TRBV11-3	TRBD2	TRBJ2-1	CASSLEIWETSGINNEQFF	TGTGCCAGCAGCTTAGAAATTTGGGAGACTAGCGGGATAAACAATGAGCAGTTCTTC
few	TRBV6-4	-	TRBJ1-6	CASRQEGGNSPLHF	TGTGCCAGCAGACAGGAAGGGGGAAATTCACCCCTCCACTTT
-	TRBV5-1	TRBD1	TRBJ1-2	CASSADRSNYGYTF	TGCGCCAGCAGCGCGGACAGGTCTAACTATGGCTACACCTTC
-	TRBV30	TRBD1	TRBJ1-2	CAWSRNRGLNYGYTF	TGTGCCTGGAGCCGCAACAGGGGGCTTAACTATGGCTACACCTTC
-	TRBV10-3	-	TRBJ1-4	CAISDSETNEKLFF	TGTGCCATCAGTGATTCGGAAACTAATGAAAAACTGTTTTTT